Below, 11 T cell receptor beta chains from the same sample are listed, as sequenced in a study of cytomegalovirus exposure and HLA in healthy donors (dated by TCRdb to 2016 to 2017). The library came from the immunoSEQ multiplex PCR assay. For the multiplex PCR, a mixture combining 60 forward primers for TCR Vbeta segments and 13 reverse primers for TCR Jbeta segments was used. Imported from immuneACCESS, the table was reduced by TCRdb to in-frame sequences with V and J called. These copies leave out some clones; in studies compared against another copy, an unresolved V gene accounts for under half, and the cause of the remainder is not known. The data table for this sample lists 200,000 or so clones. The ten largest clonotypes hold around 0.74% of the sample. Sequencing was done on a sample of PBMCs. These receptors were obtained from a boy under 18 in good health and CMV-seronegative.

The chain links TRBV27 to TRBJ2-4; tentatively, D is TRBD1 (5 bases). The CDR3 runs 15 residues. In germline, CDR1 is MNHEY, CDR2 SMNVEV (reference sequence). V lost 6 bases and J 0 bases, leaving 12 bases between the germline ends. This chain's CDR3 is CASRRVGLAKNIQYF. The CDR3, as DNA: TGTGCCAGCAGACGGGTGGGGCTAGCCAAAAACATTCAGTACTTC.

This chain uses TRBV6-1 with TRBJ1-6; 9 bases match TRBD1. The CDR3 contains 17 residues. Germline V gives CDR1 MNHNS, CDR2 SASEGT. The V and J ends lost 4 bases and 7 bases, in that order; junction bases with no gene match: 11. The CDR3, as DNA: TGTGCCAGCAGTGTGCTCCTATTGGGGACAGGGAATTCACCCCTCCACTTT. Protein sequence: CASSVLLLGTGNSPLHF.

The CDR3 loop reads CSARRDYGYTF. The CDR3 nucleotides are TGCAGTGCTAGGAGGGATTATGGCTACACCTTC. This chain joins TRBV20-1 and TRBJ1-2, with D hard to call. The germline V and J ends were trimmed by 3 bases and 5 bases, with 7 bases remaining between them. Germline CDR1 and CDR2: DFQATT and SNEGSKA (reference sequence). This CDR3 is 11 amino acids long.

The chain carries TRBV19 and TRBJ1-2, with 10 nucleotides matching TRBD1. Trimming at V came to 6 bases and at J to 5 bases, leaving 9 bases not matched to a gene. There are 15 residues in the CDR3. Germline-derived CDR1 and CDR2 are LNHDA and SQIVND (reference sequence). The DNA for the CDR3 is TGTGCCAGTAGCTTGGGACAGGGGTTGGGGTATGGCTACACCTTC. It yields the protein CASSLGQGLGYGYTF.

The rearrangement links TRBV9 to TRBJ2-2; TRBD2 matches 8 bases. The CDR3 has 16 amino acids. With V trimmed by 4 bases and J by 4 bases, 9 bases remained unmatched. Germline CDR1 is SGDLS and CDR2 is YYNGEE. CDR3 coding DNA: TGTGCCAGCAGCAGAGGGACTAGGGGTGTCACCGGGGAGCTGTTTTTT. Translating it yields CASSRGTRGVTGELFF.

In regard to this clone: The junction shows a germline mismatch at one end, possibly a read error. The chain recombines TRBV18 with TRBJ1-5, with D possibly being TRBD1 (6 bases). The CDR3 sequence is 15 residues long. Germline CDR1 and CDR2: KGHSH and LQKENI. CDR3 sequence (DNA): TGTGCCGGCTCACCAGGGGCAGGGAGCAATCAGCCCCAGCATTTT. Translated: CAGSPGAGSNQPQHF.

V usage is TRBV13 and J usage is TRBJ2-1; 12 bases match TRBD2. With V trimmed by 2 bases and J by 12 bases, 14 bases remained unmatched. The CDR3 totals 17 residues. The germline V gene has CDR1 PRHDT and CDR2 FYEKMQ (reference sequence). CDR3 nucleotide sequence: TGTGCCAGCAGCTTATTCCCGACTAGCGGGGGAGTTGGGTTGCAGTTCTTC. Translated, it gives CASSLFPTSGGVGLQFF. The full variable domain, in which reference TRBV13 and TRBJ2-1 provide the parts outside the CDR3, is AAGVIQSPRHLIKEKRETATLKCYPIPRHDTVYWYQQGPGQDPQFLISFYEKMQSDKGSIPDRFSAQQFSDYHSELNMSSLELGDSALYFCASSLFPTSGGVGLQFFGPGTRLTVL.

The V and J genes are TRBV2 and TRBJ2-7, with 7 bases identical to TRBD1. There are 14 residues in the CDR3. Germline V gene lookup returns CDR1 SNHLY and CDR2 FYNNEI. V was clipped by 6 bases and J by 4 bases; unmatched bases: 9. The CDR3: CASRRGDRDYEQYF. CDR3 coding DNA: TGTGCCAGCAGGAGAGGAGACAGGGATTACGAGCAGTACTTC.

This chain connects TRBV23-1 to TRBJ1-5, with 8 bases aligning to TRBD1. TRBV23-1 carries the ORF label, with uncertain function. The CDR3 runs to 18 residues. J was trimmed by 4 bases and V by 4 bases; bases with no gene match: 15. The CDR3 sequence: CASSPQSPIGQGNQPQHF. CDR3 nucleotides: TGCGCCAGCAGTCCCCAAAGCCCAATCGGACAGGGTAATCAGCCCCAGCATTTT.

The V call is TRBV29-1, the J call TRBJ1-1; no definite D call. Germline V CDR1 and CDR2: SQVTM, ANQGSEA. This CDR3 has 13 residues. V dropped 7 bases and J dropped 4 bases, with 16 bases sitting between them. The CDR3 DNA reads as TGCAGCGCCCGCGGCGACGTCCTCACTGAAGCTTTCTTT. It is translated as CSARGDVLTEAFF.

The J gene is TRBJ2-3, the V gene TRBV7-2, with 13 nucleotides matching TRBD2. In germline, CDR1 is SGHTA, CDR2 FQGNSA. V trimming: 5 bases; J trimming: 8 bases; junction bases outside the gene matches: 7. This CDR3 is built from 15 residues. CDR3 in DNA: TGTGCCAGCAGCACCATGGGGACTAGCGGGGTTACGCAGTATTTT. Encoded protein: CASSTMGTSGVTQYF.